This T cell receptor (beta chain) was obtained from a study of T cells in Graves' hyperthyroidism and ophthalmopathy. Notes on the study in general: In the analysis, a 13 V-J model separated ophthalmopathy from stable hyperthyroidism.

TCR beta CDR3 sequences were amplified from RNA transcripts. The TCR CDR3 was amplified in a first-round RT-PCR using the HTBI primer set. TCRdb re-called the multiplex PCR reads with MiXCR, one entry per CDR3 protein. The sample shows more than 650,000 distinct CDR3 sequences, approximately 15% of them seen only once. Calling Graves' hyperthyroidism stable meant ophthalmopathy did not progress within 18 months. Diagnoses rested on clinical symptoms, serum thyroxine and TRAb, thyroid ultrasound and orbital computed tomography. Many counts were recorded for this clonotype. Antigen: not known. The sample was blood. The clonotype originates from a woman aged 18-29 years with Graves' hyperthyroidism.

The CDR3 loop is CAWSRDTNTEAFF. For the CDR3, the DNA is TGTGCCTGGAGTCGAGACACGAACACTGAAGCTTTCTTT. J is TRBJ1-1 and V is TRBV30, with D uncertain. Germline V gene lookup returns CDR1 GTSNPN and CDR2 SVGIG (reference sequence). V was trimmed by 2 bases and J by 1 base, leaving 8 bases between them. This CDR3 has 13 amino acids.